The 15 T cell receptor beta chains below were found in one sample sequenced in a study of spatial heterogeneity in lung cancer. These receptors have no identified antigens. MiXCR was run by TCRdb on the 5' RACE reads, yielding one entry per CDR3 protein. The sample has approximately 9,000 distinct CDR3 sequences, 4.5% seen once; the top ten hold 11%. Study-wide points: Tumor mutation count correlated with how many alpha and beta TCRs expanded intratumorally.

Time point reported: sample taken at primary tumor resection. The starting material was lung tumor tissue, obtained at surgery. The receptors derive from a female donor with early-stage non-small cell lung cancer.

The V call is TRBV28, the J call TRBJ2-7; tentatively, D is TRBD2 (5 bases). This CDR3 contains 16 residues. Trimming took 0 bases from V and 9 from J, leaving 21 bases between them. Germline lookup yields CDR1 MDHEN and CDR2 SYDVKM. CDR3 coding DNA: TGTGCCAGCAGTTTATGGGCGGGTGGGGTTTCGAGGGCGCAGTACTTC. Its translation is CASSLWAGGVSRAQYF.

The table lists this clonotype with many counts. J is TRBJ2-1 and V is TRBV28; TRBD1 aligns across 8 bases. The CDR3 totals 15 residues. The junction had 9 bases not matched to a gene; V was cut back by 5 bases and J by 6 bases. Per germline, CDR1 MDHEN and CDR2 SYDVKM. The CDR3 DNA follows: TGTGCCAGCAGTCCCAGGGGGCGCTTCCGCAATGAGCAGTTCTTC. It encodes CASSPRGRFRNEQFF.

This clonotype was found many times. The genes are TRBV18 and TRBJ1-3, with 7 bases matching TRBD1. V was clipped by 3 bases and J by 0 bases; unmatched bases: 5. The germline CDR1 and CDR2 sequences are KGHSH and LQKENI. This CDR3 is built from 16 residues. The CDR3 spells CASSPGQASSGNTIYF. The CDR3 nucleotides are TGTGCCAGCTCACCCGGACAGGCCTCCTCTGGAAACACCATATATTTT.

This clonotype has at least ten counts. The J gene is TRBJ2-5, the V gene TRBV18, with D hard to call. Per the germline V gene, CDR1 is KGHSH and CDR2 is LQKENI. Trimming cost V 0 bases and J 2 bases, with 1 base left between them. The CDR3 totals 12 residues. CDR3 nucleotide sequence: TGTGCCAGCTCACCACCTCAAGAGACCCAGTACTTC. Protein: CASSPPQETQYF. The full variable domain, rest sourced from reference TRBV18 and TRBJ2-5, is NAGVMQNPRHLVRRRGQEARLRCSPMKGHSHVYWYRQLPEEGLKFMVYLQKENIIDESGMPKERFSAEFPKEGPSILRIQQVVRGDSAAYFCASSPPQETQYFGPGTRLLVL.

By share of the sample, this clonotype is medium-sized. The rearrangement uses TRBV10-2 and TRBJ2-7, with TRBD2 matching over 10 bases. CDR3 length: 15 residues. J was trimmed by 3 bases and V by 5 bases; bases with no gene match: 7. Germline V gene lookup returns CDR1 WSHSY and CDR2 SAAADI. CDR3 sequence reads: CASSILAGALYEQYF. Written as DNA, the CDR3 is TGCGCCAGCAGTATTCTAGCGGGAGCGCTCTACGAGCAGTACTTC.

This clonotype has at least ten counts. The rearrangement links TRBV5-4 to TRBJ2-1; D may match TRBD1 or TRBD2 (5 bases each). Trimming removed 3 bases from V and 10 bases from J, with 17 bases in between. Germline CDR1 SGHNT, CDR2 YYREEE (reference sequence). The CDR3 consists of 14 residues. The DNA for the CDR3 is TGTGCCAGCAGCTGGAAGAGGGGTTCGGAGGAGCAGTTCTTC. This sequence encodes CASSWKRGSEEQFF.

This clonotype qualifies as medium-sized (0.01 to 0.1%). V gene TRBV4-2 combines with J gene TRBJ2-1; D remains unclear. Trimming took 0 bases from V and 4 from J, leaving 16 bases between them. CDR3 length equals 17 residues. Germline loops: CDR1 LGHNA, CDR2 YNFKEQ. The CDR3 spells CASSQDRDPSGYNEQFF. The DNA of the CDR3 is TGTGCCAGCAGCCAAGATCGAGACCCTAGTGGGTACAATGAGCAGTTCTTC.

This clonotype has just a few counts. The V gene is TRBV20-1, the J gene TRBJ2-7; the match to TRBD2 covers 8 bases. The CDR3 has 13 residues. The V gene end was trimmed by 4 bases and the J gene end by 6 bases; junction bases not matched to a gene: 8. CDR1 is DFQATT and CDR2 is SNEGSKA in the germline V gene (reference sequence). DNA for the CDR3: TGCAGTGCTATAACGGGAGGGTGGGGCGAGCAGTACTTC. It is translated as CSAITGGWGEQYF.

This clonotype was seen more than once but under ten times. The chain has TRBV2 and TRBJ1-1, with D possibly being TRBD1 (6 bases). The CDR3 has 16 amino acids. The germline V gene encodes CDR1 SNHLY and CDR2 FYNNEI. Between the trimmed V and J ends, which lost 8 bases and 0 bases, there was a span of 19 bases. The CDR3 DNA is TGTGCCAGCCAAGGACAGAGGGAACCTATGAACACTGAAGCTTTCTTT. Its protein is CASQGQREPMNTEAFF.

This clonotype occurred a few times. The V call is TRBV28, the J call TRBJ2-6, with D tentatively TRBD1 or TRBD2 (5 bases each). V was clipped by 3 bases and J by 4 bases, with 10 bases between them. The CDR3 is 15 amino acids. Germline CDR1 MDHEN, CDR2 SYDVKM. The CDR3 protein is CASSLSGTGANVLTF. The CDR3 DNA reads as TGTGCCAGCAGTTTGTCAGGGACCGGGGCCAACGTCCTGACTTTC.

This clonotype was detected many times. Here the CDR3 reads CSAREALWEDTQYF. DNA of the CDR3: TGCAGTGCTAGAGAGGCCCTTTGGGAGGATACGCAGTATTTT. This chain links TRBV20-1 with TRBJ2-3, with a possible D match to TRBD2 (5 bases). Deletions cut 0 bases from V and 6 bases from J, with 13 bases between. This CDR3 spans 14 amino acids. CDR1 and CDR2 (germline): DFQATT, SNEGSKA (reference sequence).

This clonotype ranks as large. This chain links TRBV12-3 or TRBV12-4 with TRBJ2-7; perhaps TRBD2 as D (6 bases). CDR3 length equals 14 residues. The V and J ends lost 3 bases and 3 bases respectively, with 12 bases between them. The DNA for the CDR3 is TGTGCCAGCAGTTTGGGCGGGATCAACTACGAGCAGTACTTC. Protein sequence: CASSLGGINYEQYF.

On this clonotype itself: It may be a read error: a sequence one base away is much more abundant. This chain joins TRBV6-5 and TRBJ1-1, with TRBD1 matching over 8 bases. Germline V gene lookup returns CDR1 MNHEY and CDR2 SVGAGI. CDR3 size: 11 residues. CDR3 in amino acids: CASRSGQGRLF. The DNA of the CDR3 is TGTGCCAGCAGGAGTGGACAGGGAAGGCTTTTT.

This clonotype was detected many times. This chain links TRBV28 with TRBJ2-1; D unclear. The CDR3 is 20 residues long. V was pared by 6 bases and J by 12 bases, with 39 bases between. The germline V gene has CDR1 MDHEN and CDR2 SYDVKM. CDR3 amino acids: CASSPTDGRPPYNEWGRQFF. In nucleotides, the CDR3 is TGTGCCAGCAGCCCTACCGACGGACGTCCCCCTTACAATGAGTGGGGTAGGCAGTTCTTC. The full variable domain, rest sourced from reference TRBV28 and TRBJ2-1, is DVKVTQSSRYLVKRTGEKVFLECVQDMDHENMFWYRQDPGLGLRLIYFSYDVKMKEKGDIPEGYSVSREKKERFSLILESASTNQTSMYLCASSPTDGRPPYNEWGRQFFGPGTRLTVL.

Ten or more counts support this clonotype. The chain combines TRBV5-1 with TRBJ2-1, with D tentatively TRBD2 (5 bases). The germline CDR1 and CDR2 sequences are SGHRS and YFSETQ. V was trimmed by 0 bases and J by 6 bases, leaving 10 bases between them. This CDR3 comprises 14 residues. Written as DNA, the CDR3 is TGCGCCAGCAGCTTGGTTTCTAGCACCAATGAGCAGTTCTTC. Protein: CASSLVSSTNEQFF.